The 22 T cell receptor beta chains given below trace back to one sample, sequenced in a study of OX40 agonist ivuxolimab in advanced cancers. Libraries were prepared by immunoSEQ multiplex PCR; TCRdb keeps only in-frame clonotypes and omits some of them. The sample includes 55,000 to 60,000 clones, approximately 78% seen only once; the top ten take 0.75%. This specimen was CD4+ or CD8+ T cells sorted from blood, taken in a trial of the OX40 agonist ivuxolimab. The receptors were gathered from an adult with an advanced solid tumor such as melanoma, head and neck, liver or kidney cancer.

In its sample, this clone was seen a few times. The J gene is TRBJ1-2, the V gene TRBV29-1, with 9 bases matching TRBD1. Trimming removed 0 bases from V and 7 bases from J; junction bases left unmatched: 0. Germline loops: CDR1 SQVTM, CDR2 ANQGSEA. The CDR3 runs 12 residues. CDR3 loop: CSVEETGGGYTF. For the CDR3, the DNA is TGCAGCGTTGAAGAGACAGGGGGTGGCTACACCTTC.

The chain couples TRBV19 to TRBJ1-1; D gene unclear. The CDR3 is 14 amino acids. Trimming removed 3 bases from V and 6 bases from J, with 14 bases in between. The germline CDR1 and CDR2 sequences are LNHDA and SQIVND (reference sequence). The CDR3: CASSIGSDKAEAFF. In nucleotides, the CDR3 is TGTGCCAGTAGTATTGGCTCGGATAAGGCTGAAGCTTTCTTT. Full variable domain (remainder filled in from reference TRBV19 and TRBJ1-1): DGGITQSPKYLFRKEGQNVTLSCEQNLNHDAMYWYRQDPGQGLRLIYYSQIVNDFQKGDIAEGYSVSREKKESFPLTVTSAQKNPTAFYLCASSIGSDKAEAFFGQGTRLTVV.

The chain has TRBV6-5 and TRBJ1-1; tentatively, D is TRBD1 (5 bases). V lost 0 bases and J lost 4, with 12 bases in between. This CDR3 has 15 residues. Germline CDR1 and CDR2: MNHEY and SVGAGI. The CDR3 coding sequence is TGTGCCAGCAGTTACTCTTTGTCGGGGGGCACTGAAGCTTTCTTT. Protein product: CASSYSLSGGTEAFF.

The chain carries TRBV6-6 and TRBJ2-1; a weak D match, TRBD2 (6 bases). Germline loops: CDR1 MNHNY, CDR2 SVGAGI (reference sequence). This CDR3 is built from 16 residues. Trimming pared 3 bases from V and 5 bases from J, leaving 17 bases between. CDR3 DNA: TGTGCCAGCAGTTATACAGGAGGGCTTACTCACAATGAGCAGTTCTTC. The encoded protein is CASSYTGGLTHNEQFF.

In regard to this clone: This clone may be a read error of a much larger clone one base away. CDR3 bases: TGTGCCGGCAGCCTGCCCGGGACAGGGGCGGTAGGCTACACCTTC. It specifies CAGSLPGTGAVGYTF. J is TRBJ1-2 and V is TRBV7-3; TRBD1 agrees at 10 bases. Germline V gives CDR1 SGHTA, CDR2 FQGTGA. CDR3 size: 15 residues.

This chain connects TRBV4-2 to TRBJ2-5; 9 nucleotides agree with TRBD2. The J segment lost 3 bases and the V segment lost 0 bases, leaving 11 bases of the junction unmatched. CDR3 size: 18 residues. Germline V gives CDR1 LGHNA, CDR2 YNFKEQ. CDR3 loop: CASSQDPVGRGGKETQYF. Written as DNA, the CDR3 is TGTGCCAGCAGCCAAGATCCGGTGGGGCGGGGGGGTAAAGAGACCCAGTACTTC.

CDR3 nucleotide sequence: TGTGCTAGTGGTTTGGAAAGGGCTAACACCGGGGAGCTGTTTTTT. Translated: CASGLERANTGELFF. The chain joins TRBV12-5 to TRBJ2-2; D is undetermined. The V gene lost 1 base and the J gene lost 2 bases, with 8 bases spanning the gap. The CDR3 sequence is 15 residues long. CDR1 and CDR2 (germline): LGHNT, FRNRAP.

In DNA form, the CDR3 reads TGTGCCACCAGCAGAGATGTGGGACATTTGAGCTCCTACAATGAGCAGTTCTTC. It encodes CATSRDVGHLSSYNEQFF. The chain has TRBV15 and TRBJ2-1; a possible D gene is TRBD1 (6 bases). The V and J ends lost 0 bases and 0 bases respectively, with 15 bases between them. Germline V gives CDR1 LNHNV, CDR2 YYDKDF (reference sequence). This CDR3 contains 18 residues.

The V call is TRBV7-2, the J call TRBJ2-7; D not resolved. The germline V and J ends were trimmed by 5 bases and 6 bases, with 11 bases remaining between them. Germline V gives CDR1 SGHTA, CDR2 FQGNSA. The CDR3 is 12 residues long. Written as DNA, the CDR3 is TGTGCCAGCAGCGGTAGGAAGGGCGAGCAGTACTTC. Residues: CASSGRKGEQYF.

This clone was detected a few times. This chain connects TRBV7-2 to TRBJ2-5; 7 bases align to TRBD2. The V gene's germline CDR1 is SGHTA and CDR2 FQGNSA. The ends lost 5 bases at V and 5 bases at J; junction bases unmatched: 11. The length of the CDR3 is 15 residues. The CDR3 loop is CASSIMSGARETQYF. The CDR3, as DNA: TGTGCCAGCAGCATTATGAGCGGGGCCAGGGAGACCCAGTACTTC. The full variable domain, rest sourced from reference TRBV7-2 and TRBJ2-5, is GAGVSQSPSNKVTEKGKDVELRCDPISGHTALYWYRQSLGQGLEFLIYFQGNSAPDKSGLPSDRFSAERTGGSVSTLTIQRTQQEDSAVYLCASSIMSGARETQYFGPGTRLLVL.

This sequence joins TRBV5-7 and TRBJ2-5; D is possibly TRBD1 (6 bases). TRBV5-7 is an open reading frame, and its role is uncertain. The V gene lost 0 bases and the J gene lost 3 bases, with 15 bases spanning the gap. CDR3 length: 16 amino acids. The CDR3 region is CASSLDRALREETQYF. The CDR3 bases are TGTGCCAGCAGCTTGGACAGGGCCCTCCGGGAAGAGACCCAGTACTTC.

The rearrangement joins TRBV5-4 to TRBJ1-4; D unclear. The CDR3 runs 14 residues. The germline V gene has CDR1 SGHNT and CDR2 YYREEE (reference sequence). V lost 0 bases to trimming and J lost 1 base, with 4 bases between them. The CDR3 nucleotides read TGTGCCAGCAGCTTGGTTGGAACTAATGAAAAACTGTTTTTT. It specifies CASSLVGTNEKLFF. The full variable domain, its missing parts supplied by reference TRBV5-4 and TRBJ1-4, is ETGVTQSPTHLIKTRGQQVTLRCSSQSGHNTVSWYQQALGQGPQFIFQYYREEENGRGNFPPRFSGLQFPNYSSELNVNALELDDSALYLCASSLVGTNEKLFFGSGTQLSVL.

In its sample, this clone was seen once. The rearrangement joins TRBV6-5 to TRBJ2-5; 8 nucleotides align to TRBD2. The CDR3 sequence is 14 residues long. The V and J ends lost 5 bases and 2 bases, in that order; junction bases with no gene match: 4. Germline CDR1 is MNHEY and CDR2 is SVGAGI. This CDR3 reads CASSNRGGQETQYF. The CDR3 region has the DNA TGTGCCAGCAGTAACCGCGGGGGGCAAGAGACCCAGTACTTC.

The rearrangement links TRBV11-1 to TRBJ2-5; 7 bases fit TRBD2. The CDR3 contains 15 residues. V was clipped by 5 bases and J by 2 bases; unmatched bases: 8. The germline V gene has CDR1 SGHAT and CDR2 FQDESV (reference sequence). Here the CDR3 DNA reads TGTGCCAGCAGCCCCTGGCGGGGGAGTCAAGAGACCCAGTACTTC. Its protein is CASSPWRGSQETQYF.

The chain joins TRBV5-1 to TRBJ1-4; TRBD1 agrees at 9 bases. V gave up 0 bases and J gave up 7 bases; unmatched junction bases: 7. This CDR3 region has 16 residues. Germline-derived CDR1 and CDR2 are SGHRS and YFSETQ. The DNA of the CDR3 is TGCGCCAGCAGCTTGGAGGGGGACAGGGTCGCTGAAAAACTGTTTTTT. Its protein product is CASSLEGDRVAEKLFF.

The chain links TRBV27 to TRBJ2-7; D is possibly TRBD2 (5 bases). Trimming took off 5 bases at V and 2 bases at J, with 10 bases between the two ends. CDR3 length: 13 residues. Per the germline V gene, CDR1 is MNHEY and CDR2 is SMNVEV (reference sequence). The CDR3 bases are TGTGCCAGCAGTCCCGGGATCACCTACGAGCAGTACTTC. This codes for CASSPGITYEQYF.

The CDR3 protein is CASSLGLAGMNEQFF. The CDR3 bases are TGCGCCAGCAGCCTCGGACTAGCGGGGATGAATGAGCAGTTCTTC. V usage is TRBV5-1 and J usage is TRBJ2-1; 12 bases align to TRBD2. Trimming at V came to 4 bases and at J to 7 bases, leaving 6 bases not matched to a gene. This CDR3 has 15 residues. CDR1 is SGHRS and CDR2 is YFSETQ in the germline V gene.

This chain uses TRBV2 with TRBJ2-1, with 10 bases fitting TRBD2. The CDR3 consists of 18 residues. Trimming cost V 3 bases and J 6 bases; bases outside gene matches: 14. The germline V gene encodes CDR1 SNHLY and CDR2 FYNNEI. The CDR3 sequence is CASSDQLRVAGGRNEQFF. The CDR3 DNA reads as TGTGCCAGCAGTGATCAACTTCGGGTAGCGGGGGGCCGCAATGAGCAGTTCTTC.

The CDR3 region has the DNA TGTGCCAGCAGCTTAGAAGATGGCTACACCTTC. Translating gives CASSLEDGYTF. The V gene is TRBV11-2, the J gene TRBJ1-2; unclear D gene. V lost 0 bases, J lost 6 bases, and 2 bases lay in between. The CDR3 has 11 residues. Germline assignment: CDR1 SGHAT and CDR2 FQNNGV.

This rearrangement joins TRBV5-4 to TRBJ1-1; weak D call: TRBD1 (6 bases). The CDR3 totals 14 residues. V was pared by 4 bases and J by 11 bases, with 21 bases between. Germline V gene sequence: CDR1 SGHNT, CDR2 YYREEE (reference sequence). CDR3 loop: CASSIGAGVAEAFF. Here the CDR3 DNA reads TGTGCCAGCAGCATTGGCGCAGGGGTCGCGGAGGCTTTCTTT.

The chain couples TRBV7-3 to TRBJ2-1, with 8 bases identical to TRBD2. The V and J ends lost 0 bases and 4 bases, in that order; junction bases with no gene match: 2. The V gene's germline CDR1 is SGHTA and CDR2 FQGTGA. This CDR3 has 15 residues. This chain's CDR3 is CASSLTAGEYNEQFF. The CDR3, as DNA: TGTGCCAGCAGCTTAACAGCGGGGGAGTACAATGAGCAGTTCTTC.

This chain connects TRBV5-6 to TRBJ2-3; 14 bases fit TRBD2. This CDR3 has 16 amino acids. With V trimmed by 7 bases and J by 2 bases, 6 bases remained unmatched. Germline CDR1 SGHDT, CDR2 YYEEEE. The CDR3 reads CASVGLAGADTDTQYF. The CDR3 coding sequence is TGTGCCAGCGTGGGACTAGCGGGGGCGGACACAGATACGCAGTATTTT.